This TCR beta chain was identified in a study of immune characterization of retroperitoneal liposarcoma. This CDR3 region has 17 residues. Germline loops: CDR1 MNHNS, CDR2 SASEGT. Unmatched junction bases numbered 14, after V lost 2 bases and J lost 7 bases. TCRdb itself ran the PCR reads through MiXCR, one entry per CDR3 protein. The data contain fewer than 20,000 distinct CDR3 sequences, 35% to 40% of them singletons. There are a few counts of this clonotype. This TCR was recovered from a male donor with retroperitoneal liposarcoma. V usage is TRBV6-1 and J usage is TRBJ2-1, with 7 bases identical to TRBD2. The sample comprised blood. In DNA, the CDR3 is TGTGCCAGCAGTGAATTCGTCGGGGGGAATCAAGGGAATGAGCAGTTCTTC. Translation gives CASSEFVGGNQGNEQFF.